This T cell receptor beta chain emerged from a study of blood T cells in healthy people across ages. Each donor was a healthy Caucasian individual from Russia, aged roughly 6 to 100. Isolation of PBMCs gave at least 7 million cells per sample. A J-beta primer mix and a sample-barcoded 5' primer were used in a second PCR of roughly 7 to 12 cycles. Carrying 12 random nucleotides, a template-switch adaptor labeled each individual cDNA molecule. TCRdb reanalysed the 5' RACE reads using MiXCR and keeps one entry per CDR3 protein. The repertoire holds 790,000 or so distinct CDR3 sequences, with around 50% as singletons. The CDR3 is made up of 15 amino acids. CDR1 and CDR2 from the germline V gene are DFQATT and SNEGSKA (reference sequence). Trimming at V came to 6 bases and at J to 3 bases, leaving 12 bases not matched to a gene.

The sequence came from a man in his forties in good health. Sequences were obtained from blood. The chain joins TRBV20-1 to TRBJ2-5; 8 nucleotides align to TRBD2. CDR3: CSAIGRGTSKETQYF. The CDR3 nucleotides read TGCAGTGCCATAGGACGAGGGACTAGTAAAGAGACCCAGTACTTC.